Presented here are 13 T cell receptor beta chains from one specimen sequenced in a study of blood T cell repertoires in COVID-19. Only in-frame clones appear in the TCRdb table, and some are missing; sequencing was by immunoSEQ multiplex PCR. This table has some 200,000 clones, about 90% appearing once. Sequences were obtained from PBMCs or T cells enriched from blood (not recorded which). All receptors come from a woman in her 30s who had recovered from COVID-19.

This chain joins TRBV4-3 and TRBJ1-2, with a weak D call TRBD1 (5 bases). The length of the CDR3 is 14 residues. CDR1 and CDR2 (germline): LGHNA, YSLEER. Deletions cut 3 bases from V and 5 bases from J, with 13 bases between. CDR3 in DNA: TGCGCCAGCAGCCAGGCCCCGGGGGTATATGGCTACACCTTC. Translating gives CASSQAPGVYGYTF.

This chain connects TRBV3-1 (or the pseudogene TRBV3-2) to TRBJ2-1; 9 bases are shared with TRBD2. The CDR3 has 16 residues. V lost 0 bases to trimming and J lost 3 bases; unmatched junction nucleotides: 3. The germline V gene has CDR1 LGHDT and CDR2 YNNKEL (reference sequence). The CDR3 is CASSQERGGGYNEQFF. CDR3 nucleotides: TGTGCCAGCAGCCAAGAGCGGGGGGGCGGCTACAATGAGCAGTTCTTC.

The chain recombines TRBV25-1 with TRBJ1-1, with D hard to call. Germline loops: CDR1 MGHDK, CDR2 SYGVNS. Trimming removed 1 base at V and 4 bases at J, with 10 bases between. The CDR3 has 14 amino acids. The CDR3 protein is CASSESARSTEAFF. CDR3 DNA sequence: TGTGCCAGCAGTGAATCGGCCCGGAGCACTGAAGCTTTCTTT.

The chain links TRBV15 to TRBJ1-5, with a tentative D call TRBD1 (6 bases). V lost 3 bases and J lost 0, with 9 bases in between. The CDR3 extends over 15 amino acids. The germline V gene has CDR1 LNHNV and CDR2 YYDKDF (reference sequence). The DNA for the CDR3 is TGTGCCACCAGCAGCGGACAGATTAGCAATCAGCCCCAGCATTTT. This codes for CATSSGQISNQPQHF.

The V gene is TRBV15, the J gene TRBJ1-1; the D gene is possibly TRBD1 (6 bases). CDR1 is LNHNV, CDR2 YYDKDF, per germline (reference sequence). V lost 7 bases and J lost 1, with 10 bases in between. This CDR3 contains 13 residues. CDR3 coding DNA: TGTGCCACCAACCGGGACACGAACACTGAAGCTTTCTTT. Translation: CATNRDTNTEAFF.

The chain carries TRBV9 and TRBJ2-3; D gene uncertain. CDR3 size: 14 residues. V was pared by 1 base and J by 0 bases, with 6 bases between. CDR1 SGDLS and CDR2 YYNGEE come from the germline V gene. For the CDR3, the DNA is TGTGCCAGCAGCGTATCCTTGAGCACAGATACGCAGTATTTT. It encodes CASSVSLSTDTQYF. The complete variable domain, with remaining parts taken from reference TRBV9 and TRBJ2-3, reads DSGVTQTPKHLITATGQRVTLRCSPRSGDLSVYWYQQSLDQGLQFLIQYYNGEERAKGNILERFSAQQFPDLHSELNLSSLELGDSALYFCASSVSLSTDTQYFGPGTRLTVL.

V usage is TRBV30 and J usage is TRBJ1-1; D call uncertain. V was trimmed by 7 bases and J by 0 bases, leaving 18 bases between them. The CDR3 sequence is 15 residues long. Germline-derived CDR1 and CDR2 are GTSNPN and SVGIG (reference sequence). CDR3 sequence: CASRRAAIMNTEAFF. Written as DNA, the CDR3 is TGTGCCTCAAGGAGAGCAGCAATCATGAACACTGAAGCTTTCTTT.

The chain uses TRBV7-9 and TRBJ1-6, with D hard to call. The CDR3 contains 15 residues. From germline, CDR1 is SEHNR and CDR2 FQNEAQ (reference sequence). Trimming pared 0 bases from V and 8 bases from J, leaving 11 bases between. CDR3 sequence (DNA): TGTGCCAGCAGCTTAGCAGAACTCCGGTATTCACCCCTCCACTTT. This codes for CASSLAELRYSPLHF.

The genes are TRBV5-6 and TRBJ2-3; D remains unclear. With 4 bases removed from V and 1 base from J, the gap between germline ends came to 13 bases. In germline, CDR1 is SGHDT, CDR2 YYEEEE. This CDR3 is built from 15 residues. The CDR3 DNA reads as TGTGCCAGCAGCGAATCCGGGTCCCGCACAGATACGCAGTATTTT. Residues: CASSESGSRTDTQYF.

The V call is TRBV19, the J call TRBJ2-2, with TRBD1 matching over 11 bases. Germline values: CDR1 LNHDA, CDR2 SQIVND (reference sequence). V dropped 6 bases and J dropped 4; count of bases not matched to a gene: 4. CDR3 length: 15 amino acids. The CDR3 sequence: CASSGTGGATGELFF. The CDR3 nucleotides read TGTGCCAGTAGCGGGACAGGGGGGGCCACCGGGGAGCTGTTTTTT. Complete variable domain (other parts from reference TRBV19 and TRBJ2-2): DGGITQSPKYLFRKEGQNVTLSCEQNLNHDAMYWYRQDPGQGLRLIYYSQIVNDFQKGDIAEGYSVSREKKESFPLTVTSAQKNPTAFYLCASSGTGGATGELFFGEGSRLTVL.

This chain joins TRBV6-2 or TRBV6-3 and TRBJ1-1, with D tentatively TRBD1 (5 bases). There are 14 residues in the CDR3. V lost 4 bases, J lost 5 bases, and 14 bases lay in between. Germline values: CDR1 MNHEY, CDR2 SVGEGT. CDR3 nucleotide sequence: TGTGCCAGCAGTTTAAGGGGATATGGGACTGAAGCTTTCTTT. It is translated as CASSLRGYGTEAFF.

Here the CDR3 reads CASSLTRGTQETQYF. The DNA of the CDR3 is TGTGCCAGCAGCTTAACCAGGGGTACCCAAGAGACCCAGTACTTC. The chain joins TRBV7-3 to TRBJ2-5, with D possibly being TRBD1 (6 bases). V gave up 0 bases and J gave up 1 base, with 9 bases separating them. The germline CDR1 and CDR2 sequences are SGHTA and FQGTGA. The CDR3 is made up of 15 amino acids.

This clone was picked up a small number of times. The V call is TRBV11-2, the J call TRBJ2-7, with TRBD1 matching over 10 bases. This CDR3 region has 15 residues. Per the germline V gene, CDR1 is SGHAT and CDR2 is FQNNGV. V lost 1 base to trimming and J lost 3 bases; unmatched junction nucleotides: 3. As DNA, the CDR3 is TGTGCCAGCAGCTTAGCCGGGACAGGGGTCTACGAGCAGTACTTC. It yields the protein CASSLAGTGVYEQYF.